This T cell receptor (beta chain) came from a study of T cells in localized non-small cell lung cancer. The germline CDR1 and CDR2 sequences are MDHEN and SYDVKM. The CDR3 extends over 18 amino acids. Trimming took 5 bases from V and 0 from J; bases not matched to a gene: 15. This table comes from immunoSEQ multiplex PCR, and its TCRdb copy is limited to in-frame clones, with some not included. The data show 35,000 to 40,000 clones, with roughly 86% seen just once and 6.4% held by the top ten. The chain has TRBV28 and TRBJ2-7; 8 bases align to TRBD2. The sequence came from a man aged 40 to 70 with stage I lung adenocarcinoma. Sequences were derived from peripheral blood, sampled before any cancer treatment. The CDR3 sequence is CASSHLYPGLGSSYEQYF. The CDR3 DNA follows: TGTGCCAGCAGTCATTTATACCCGGGACTAGGGAGCTCCTACGAGCAGTACTTC.